The sequence of this T cell receptor beta chain was determined in a study of blood T cell repertoires in COVID-19. As for the study in general: Acute and convalescent COVID-19 samples came from the United States, Italy and Spain. PBMCs, B-cell-depleted T cells, or T cells provided the cDNA or gDNA that made up the material.

The CDR3 is made up of 14 amino acids. The germline V gene encodes CDR1 SGHVS and CDR2 FNYEAQ. V was trimmed by 1 base and J by 5 bases, leaving 11 bases between them. Authors' processing steps: Estimation of nucleated cell counts was performed using reference gene primer amplification. The table came from immunoSEQ multiplex PCR; TCRdb's copy has only in-frame clones and leaves some out. For V, J and clone size, that table is used; D and trimming come from the DNA. Seen here are some 97,000 clones, roughly nine tenths observed once, and the top ten hold about 1.9%. The sample comprised peripheral blood. V is TRBV7-6 and J is TRBJ2-5; D possibly corresponds to TRBD1 (5 bases). The receptor comes from a man aged 50 to 59 with active COVID-19. CDR3 loop: CASSLGSQGETQYF. In DNA form, the CDR3 reads TGTGCCAGCAGCTTAGGTTCCCAGGGTGAGACCCAGTACTTC.